A selection of T cell receptor beta chains follows, all from one sample in a study of blood T cell repertoires in COVID-19. Profiling relied on immunoSEQ multiplex PCR, and the TCRdb table lists in-frame clones only, not all of them. Of around 94,000 clones in the sample, 70% to 90% were seen once. The sequencing input was peripheral blood. These receptors were obtained from a man aged 50-59 years with active COVID-19. CDR3s include the opening cysteine and the closing phenylalanine or tryptophan. A D gene is named only where the DNA matches it firmly. The size entry is marked missing in some rows and otherwise reads once, few, many or a size class.

>TRBV6-5|-|TRBD2|TRBJ2-7
CASRGGGYPYF
TGTGCCAGCCGCGGGGGGGGGTACCCGTACTTC
>TRBV6-2/TRBV6-3|-|TRBD1|TRBJ1-3
CASSRAGRDSSGNTIYF
TGTGCCAGCAGTCGGGCGGGCCGGGACAGCTCTGGAAACACCATATATTTT
>TRBV5-4|-|-|TRBJ1-3
CASSSGISGNTIYF
TGTGCCAGCAGCTCCGGGATCTCTGGAAACACCATATATTTT
>TRBV11-2|-|TRBD1|TRBJ1-3
CASSARQGNGNTIYF
TGTGCCAGCAGCGCCCGACAGGGTAACGGAAACACCATATATTTT
>TRBV2|few|TRBD1|TRBJ1-6
CASSTGGPNSPLHF
TGTGCCAGCAGTACAGGGGGTCCTAATTCACCCCTCCACTTT
>TRBV7-6|-|TRBD2|TRBJ2-7
CASSLVGGGPEEQYF
TGTGCCAGCAGCTTAGTGGGCGGGGGGCCTGAAGAGCAGTACTTC
>TRBV7-2|-|-|TRBJ2-7
CASSSDYPSYEQYF
TGTGCCAGCAGCTCCGACTACCCCTCCTACGAGCAGTACTTC
>TRBV6-2/TRBV6-3|-|TRBD2|TRBJ2-5
CASSRGGGAETQYF
TGTGCCAGCAGTAGAGGCGGGGGGGCTGAGACCCAGTACTTC
>TRBV6-5|-|-|TRBJ1-1
CASYQGRGTEAFF
TGTGCCAGCTACCAAGGGCGGGGAACTGAAGCTTTCTTT
>TRBV18|-|TRBD2|TRBJ2-4
CASSPPGLAGAIAKNIQYF
TGTGCCAGCTCACCCCCGGGACTAGCGGGGGCGATAGCCAAAAACATTCAGTACTTC
>TRBV6-6|once|TRBD1|TRBJ2-7
CASSDRGKQYF
TGTGCCAGTTCGGACAGGGGCAAGCAGTACTTC
>TRBV29-1|-|TRBD1|TRBJ1-2
CSVGRTGSSGYTF
TGCAGCGTTGGCCGGACAGGGAGTTCTGGCTACACCTTC
>TRBV5-1|-|-|TRBJ1-5
CASRQDSNQPQHF
TGCGCCAGCAGACAGGACAGTAATCAGCCCCAGCATTTT
>TRBV4-3|-|-|TRBJ1-3
CASSQNPGGAAGNTIYF
TGCGCCAGCAGCCAGAATCCGGGGGGGGCAGCTGGAAACACCATATATTTT
>TRBV10-3|-|-|TRBJ1-4
CAISGATDEKLFF
TGTGCCATCAGTGGGGCCACGGATGAAAAACTGTTTTTT
>TRBV2|-|TRBD2|TRBJ2-5
CASSPGLALQETQYF
TGTGCCAGCAGCCCGGGACTAGCCCTACAAGAGACCCAGTACTTC
>TRBV4-1|few|TRBD1|TRBJ1-5
CASSPRQGRQQPQHF
TGCGCCAGCAGCCCTAGACAGGGGAGACAACAGCCCCAGCATTTT
>TRBV12-5|-|-|TRBJ2-7
CASGLVLGVPPYGEQYF
TGTGCTAGTGGTTTGGTACTCGGGGTCCCCCCGTATGGAGAGCAGTACTTC
>TRBV18|-|TRBD2|TRBJ2-1
CASSPLAGYNEQFF
TGTGCCAGCTCACCACTAGCGGGGTACAATGAGCAGTTCTTC
>TRBV10-3|-|-|TRBJ1-6
CAIMAGLQNSPLHF
TGTGCCATCATGGCAGGCCTCCAAAATTCACCCCTCCACTTT
>TRBV18|-|TRBD2|TRBJ2-3
CASSPQAGGREDTQYF
TGTGCCAGCTCACCACAAGCGGGGGGGCGAGAAGATACGCAGTATTTT
>TRBV6-5|-|-|TRBJ2-7
CASARRYTEGDEQYF
TGTGCCAGCGCCCGCCGGTACACCGAAGGGGACGAGCAGTACTTC
>TRBV7-8|few|TRBD2|TRBJ2-1
CASSLTSGLYNEQFF
TGTGCCAGCAGTTTGACTAGCGGGCTGTACAATGAGCAGTTCTTC
>TRBV7-2|-|TRBD2|TRBJ2-1
CASSLTGGPYNEQFF
TGTGCCAGCAGTCTTACGGGGGGGCCCTACAATGAGCAGTTCTTC
>TRBV19|-|-|TRBJ2-7
CASSIDQGTEQYF
TGTGCCAGTAGTATAGATCAGGGCACCGAGCAGTACTTC
>TRBV27|-|TRBD1|TRBJ1-2
CASSLSRVKGSEGTGLYGYTF
TGTGCCAGCAGTTTATCCAGGGTTAAGGGCTCAGAAGGGACAGGCCTCTATGGCTACACCTTC
>TRBV27|-|TRBD1|TRBJ2-4
CASGTGGLAKNIQYF
TGTGCCAGCGGTACAGGGGGATTAGCCAAAAACATTCAGTACTTC
>TRBV7-2|-|-|TRBJ2-5
CASSLWLAETQYF
TGTGCCAGCAGCTTATGGCTAGCGGAGACCCAGTACTTC
>TRBV29-1|-|-|TRBJ1-2
CSAADATGGYTF
TGCAGCGCCGCGGACGCCACGGGGGGCTACACCTTC
>TRBV4-1|few|-|TRBJ1-5
CASSQVFGVGQPQHF
TGCGCCAGCAGCCAAGTCTTCGGGGTAGGGCAGCCCCAGCATTTT
>TRBV11-3|-|-|TRBJ2-1
CASSDQGRSEQFF
TGTGCCAGCAGCGACCAGGGGCGCAGTGAGCAGTTCTTC
>TRBV27|-|-|TRBJ2-7
CASSLYSSYEQYF
TGTGCCAGCAGTTTATACAGCTCCTACGAGCAGTACTTC
>TRBV7-9|-|TRBD1|TRBJ2-6
CASIRTGGSGANVLTF
TGTGCCAGCATCCGGACAGGGGGCTCTGGGGCCAACGTCCTGACTTTC
>TRBV18|-|TRBD1|TRBJ2-7
CASSRGLRDRDGYEQYF
TGTGCCAGCTCACGTGGACTTCGGGACAGGGACGGGTACGAGCAGTACTTC
>TRBV6-5|-|TRBD1|TRBJ1-2
CASRSGQTDYGYTF
TGTGCCAGCAGGTCGGGACAGACAGACTATGGCTACACCTTC
>TRBV12-3/TRBV12-4|once|-|TRBJ2-7
CASSLSVAYEQYF
TGTGCCAGCAGTTTATCAGTGGCCTACGAGCAGTACTTC
>TRBV2|-|-|TRBJ2-1
CASSERDRSYNEQFF
TGTGCCAGCAGTGAGCGGGACCGCTCCTACAATGAGCAGTTCTTC
>TRBV4-3|-|-|TRBJ1-1
CASSQGINLRGGTEAFF
TGCGCCAGCAGCCAAGGGATAAATCTTAGAGGGGGCACTGAAGCTTTCTTT
>TRBV6-5|-|TRBD1|TRBJ2-2
CASNGQGASTGELFF
TGTGCCAGCAACGGACAGGGGGCCAGCACCGGGGAGCTGTTTTTT
>TRBV6-5|-|-|TRBJ2-7
CATFRGGGEQYF
TGTGCCACCTTTCGGGGTGGAGGGGAGCAGTACTTC
>TRBV6-5|once|TRBD1|TRBJ1-6
CASSSRGINSPLHF
TGTGCCAGCAGTTCCAGGGGGATTAATTCACCCCTCCACTTT
>TRBV5-8|-|-|TRBJ1-5
CASSLWQVNQPQHF
TGTGCCAGCAGCCTTTGGCAGGTCAATCAGCCCCAGCATTTT
>TRBV11-2|-|TRBD1|TRBJ2-7
CASSLVTSDRGRRYEQYF
TGTGCCAGCAGCTTAGTAACGTCCGACAGGGGGCGCCGATACGAGCAGTACTTC
>TRBV20-1|few|TRBD2|TRBJ2-7
CSASPLAGATYEQYF
TGCAGTGCTAGTCCCCTAGCGGGTGCAACCTACGAGCAGTACTTC
>TRBV5-1|-|-|TRBJ1-1
CASSMIGQKNTEAFF
TGCGCCAGCAGCATGATCGGACAGAAGAACACTGAAGCTTTCTTT
>TRBV6-6|-|-|TRBJ1-5
CASSSWTADQPQHF
TGTGCCAGCAGCTCCTGGACAGCTGATCAGCCCCAGCATTTT
>TRBV20-1|-|TRBD2|TRBJ2-5
CSASLAGGPRETQYF
TGCAGTGCTAGTCTAGCGGGGGGGCCGAGGGAGACCCAGTACTTC
>TRBV5-1|-|-|TRBJ2-5
CASSLTGMETQYF
TGCGCCAGCAGCTTGACAGGGATGGAGACCCAGTACTTC
>TRBV30|-|-|TRBJ1-5
CAWSEGSQPQHF
TGTGCCTGGAGCGAGGGCAGTCAGCCCCAGCATTTT